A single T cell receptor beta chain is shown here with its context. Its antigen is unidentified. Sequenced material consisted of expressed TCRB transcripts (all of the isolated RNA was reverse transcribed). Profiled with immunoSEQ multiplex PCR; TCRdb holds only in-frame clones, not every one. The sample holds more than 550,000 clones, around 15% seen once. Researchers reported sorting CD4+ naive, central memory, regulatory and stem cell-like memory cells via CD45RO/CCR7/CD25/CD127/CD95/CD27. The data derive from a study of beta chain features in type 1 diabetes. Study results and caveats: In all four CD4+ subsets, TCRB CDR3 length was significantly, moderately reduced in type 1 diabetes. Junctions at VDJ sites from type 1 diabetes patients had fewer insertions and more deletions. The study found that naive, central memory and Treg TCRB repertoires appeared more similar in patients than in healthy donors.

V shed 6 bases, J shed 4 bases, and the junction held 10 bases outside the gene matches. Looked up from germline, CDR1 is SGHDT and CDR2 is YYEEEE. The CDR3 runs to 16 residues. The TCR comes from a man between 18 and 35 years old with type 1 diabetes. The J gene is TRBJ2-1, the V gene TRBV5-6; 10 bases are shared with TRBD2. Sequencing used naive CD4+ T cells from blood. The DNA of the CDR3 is TGTGCCAGCACCACTTTCACTAGCGGGGCTTACAATGAGCAGTTCTTC. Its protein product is CASTTFTSGAYNEQFF.